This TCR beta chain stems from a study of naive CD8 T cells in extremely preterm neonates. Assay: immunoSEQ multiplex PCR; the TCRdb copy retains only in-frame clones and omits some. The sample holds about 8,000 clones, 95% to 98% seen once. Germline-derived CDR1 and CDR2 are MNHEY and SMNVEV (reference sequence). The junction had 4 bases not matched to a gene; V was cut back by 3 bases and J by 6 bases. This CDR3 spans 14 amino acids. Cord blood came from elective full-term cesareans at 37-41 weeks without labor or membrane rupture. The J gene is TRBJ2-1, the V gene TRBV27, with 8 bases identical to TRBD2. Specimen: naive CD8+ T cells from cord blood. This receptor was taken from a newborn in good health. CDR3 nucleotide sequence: TGTGCCAGCAGTTTTCCCGGACTAGCCAATGAGCAGTTCTTC. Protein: CASSFPGLANEQFF.